Each of the 6 T cell receptor beta chains below was sequenced from the same sample in a study of blood T cell repertoires in COVID-19. Here immunoSEQ multiplex PCR was the method, and the copy in TCRdb shows in-frame clones only, minus some. Of some 90,000 clones in the sample, approximately 86% were seen once. Sequencing used peripheral blood. These receptors all come from a woman aged 80 or over with acute or convalescent COVID-19.

V is TRBV5-5 and J is TRBJ1-2, with 8 bases aligning to TRBD1. The CDR3 contains 12 residues. CDR1 SGHKS and CDR2 YYEKEE come from the germline V gene (reference sequence). After removal of 2 bases from V and 8 bases from J, the junction contained 2 bases not matched to a gene. CDR3 protein: CASSFYRGGYTF. DNA of the CDR3: TGTGCCAGCAGCTTTTACAGGGGGGGCTACACCTTC. Full variable domain (rest looked up from reference TRBV5-5 and TRBJ1-2): DAGVTQSPTHLIKTRGQQVTLRCSPISGHKSVSWYQQVLGQGPQFIFQYYEKEERGRGNFPDRFSARQFPNYSSELNVNALLLGDSALYLCASSFYRGGYTFGSGTRLTVV.

V and J are TRBV10-3 and TRBJ2-5; D may be TRBD1 (5 bases). The ends were cut back, 3 bases at V and 3 bases at J, with 5 bases in the middle. Germline loops: CDR1 ENHRY, CDR2 SYGVKD. This CDR3 contains 12 residues. The CDR3 here is CAISDREETQYF. The CDR3 DNA reads TGTGCCATCAGTGACAGGGAAGAGACCCAGTACTTC.

The chain couples TRBV5-1 to TRBJ2-2; 10 bases are a match to TRBD1. V lost 2 bases and J lost 4; bases outside the gene matches: 5. The CDR3 is made up of 16 amino acids. Germline V CDR1 and CDR2: SGHRS, YFSETQ. The CDR3 reads CASSLNRDRGTGELFF. The DNA of the CDR3 is TGCGCCAGCAGCTTAAACCGGGACAGGGGCACCGGGGAGCTGTTTTTT.

V is TRBV7-2 and J is TRBJ1-2, with unresolved D. V was shortened by 0 bases and J by 5 bases, with 10 bases between the two germline ends. This CDR3 comprises 14 residues. From germline, CDR1 is SGHTA and CDR2 FQGNSA. Here the CDR3 DNA reads TGTGCCAGCAGCTTAGCGAGACACGATTATGGCTACACCTTC. This encodes CASSLARHDYGYTF. Full variable domain (outside the CDR3, taken from reference TRBV7-2 and TRBJ1-2): GAGVSQSPSNKVTEKGKDVELRCDPISGHTALYWYRQSLGQGLEFLIYFQGNSAPDKSGLPSDRFSAERTGGSVSTLTIQRTQQEDSAVYLCASSLARHDYGYTFGSGTRLTVV.

The genes are TRBV21-1 and TRBJ2-7; no check of the table's D call, TRBD1, against the DNA was made. TRBV21-1 is a known pseudogene. The CDR3 has 16 residues. CDR3 residues: CASSKVPDTRIYEQYF. CDR3 nucleotides: TGTGCCAGCAGCAAAGTACCGGACACTCGAATTTACGAGCAGTACTTC.

The chain employs TRBV10-3 and TRBJ2-5, with TRBD1 matching 11 bases. This CDR3 has 14 amino acids. With 7 bases clipped from V and 9 bases from J, the junction kept 10 bases outside the gene matches. Germline V gives CDR1 ENHRY, CDR2 SYGVKD. CDR3 residues: CAIKPGQGERAQYF. The DNA for the CDR3 is TGTGCCATCAAGCCGGGACAGGGGGAAAGGGCCCAGTACTTC.